A selection of T cell receptor beta chains follows, all from one sample in a study of blood T cells in healthy people across ages. A single record per CDR3 protein comes from TCRdb applying MiXCR to the 5' RACE reads. This sample has roughly 410,000 distinct CDR3 sequences, with approximately 52% found just once. The material sequenced was blood. The receptors derive from a man aged 60 to 69 in good health. The CDR3 runs from the conserved cysteine through the conserved F or W. D genes are given only for firm matches. Rows give clone size only sometimes, using once, few, many, or a class for an expanded clone.

TGTGCCAGCAGCTTAAGTGGATACGGGACTGAGCAGTACTTC	CASSLSGYGTEQYF	TRBV7-3	.	.	TRBJ2-7
TGTGCCAGCAGCGTGACAGGCCGTTACGAGCAGTACTTC	CASSVTGRYEQYF	TRBV7-9	.	.	TRBJ2-7
TGCAGCGTTGAAAGGGGGCAGGGAAAGACCCAGTACTTC	CSVERGQGKTQYF	TRBV29-1	many	TRBD1	TRBJ2-5
TGTGCCAGCAGCCCCCTCATGGGGGAGACCCAGTACTTC	CASSPLMGETQYF	TRBV7-6	.	.	TRBJ2-5
TGCGCCAGCACCGGGGCCGCAGAAGGGGCCAACGTCCTGACTTTC	CASTGAAEGANVLTF	TRBV10-2	few	.	TRBJ2-6
TGTGCCAGCAGTCTCGCGGTCCCCACAGATACGCAGTATTTT	CASSLAVPTDTQYF	TRBV6-5	many	.	TRBJ2-3
TGCGCCAGCAACCGGAAACAGGGGGAAACTGAAGCTTTCTTT	CASNRKQGETEAFF	TRBV5-1	.	TRBD1	TRBJ1-1
TGTGCCAGCAGTCAAGGGGGAGCCGTCCTGTTCTTC	CASSQGGAVLFF	TRBV2	.	.	TRBJ2-1
TGTGCCAGCAGTGACAGGGGATATTCACCCCTCCACTTT	CASSDRGYSPLHF	TRBV12-3/TRBV12-4	.	TRBD1	TRBJ1-6
TGTGCCAGCGCCCCGGTGGGGACCTACGAGCAGTACTTC	CASAPVGTYEQYF	TRBV6-2/TRBV6-3	.	.	TRBJ2-7
TGTGCCAGCAGTCCGCCTAGCGGGACGCGGGACATTCAGTACTTC	CASSPPSGTRDIQYF	TRBV25-1	.	TRBD2	TRBJ2-4
TGCAGTGCCCAGCCCGACTCCTACGAGCAGTACTTC	CSAQPDSYEQYF	TRBV20-1	many	.	TRBJ2-7
TGCGCCAGCAGCTTGGGGACCTATAGCAATCAGCCCCAGCATTTT	CASSLGTYSNQPQHF	TRBV5-1	few	.	TRBJ1-5
TGTGCCGCCGGGGGGCAGGGGCACTATGGCTACACCTTC	CAAGGQGHYGYTF	TRBV10-3	few	.	TRBJ1-2
TGTGCCTCCAGGACAGGGGGGGACACCGGGGAGCTGTTTTTT	CASRTGGDTGELFF	TRBV2	.	TRBD1	TRBJ2-2
TGCGCCAGCAGCTTGAGCACAGATCCCCGCACAGATACGCAGTATTTT	CASSLSTDPRTDTQYF	TRBV5-1	.	.	TRBJ2-3
TGCGCCAGCAGCTTCGGGACAGGGGGGAATGAGCAGTTCTTC	CASSFGTGGNEQFF	TRBV5-1	.	TRBD1	TRBJ2-1
TGTGCCAGCAGTCCTGACAGGGTGGTAGTGGACGAGCAGTACTTC	CASSPDRVVVDEQYF	TRBV7-9	.	TRBD1	TRBJ2-7
TGCAGTGCTAGTCCCCCTACTAGCGGAAGCACAGATACGCAGTATTTT	CSASPPTSGSTDTQYF	TRBV20-1	once	TRBD2	TRBJ2-3
TGTGCCAGCAGCTTCACCGGGACAGAAGAGACCCAGTACTTC	CASSFTGTEETQYF	TRBV5-6	once	TRBD1	TRBJ2-5